This entry describes one T cell receptor beta chain. Its antigen is unidentified. The data derive from a study of T cell responses to AZD1222 COVID-19 vaccine. Study-wide context: Second-dose timings of about 4 or about 12 weeks were pooled. Overall study results and limits: Just 5 to 7 AZD1222 recipients tested seropositive at baseline.

The CDR3 is 15 amino acids. Looked up from germline, CDR1 is KGHDR and CDR2 is SFDVKD. Trimming took off 4 bases at V and 3 bases at J, with 12 bases between the two ends. Libraries were prepared by immunoSEQ multiplex PCR; TCRdb keeps only in-frame clonotypes and omits some of them. The sample holds about 150,000 clones, approximately 88% seen once. This rearrangement joins TRBV24-1 to TRBJ2-1, with D possibly matching TRBD2 (6 bases). The sequencing used peripheral blood, collected on day 0 of AZD1222 vaccination. The sequence was obtained from an adult in good health. The CDR3 sequence is CATSDLATDYNEQFF. The CDR3 nucleotides are TGTGCCACCAGTGACCTAGCGACTGACTACAATGAGCAGTTCTTC.